Following are 13 T cell receptor beta chains from one sample sequenced in a study of control samples from healthy donors and cancer patients. Measured with immunoSEQ multiplex PCR; TCRdb has only the in-frame clones, and not every one. The table has fewer than 200,000 clones, about 90% seen once. What was sequenced was blood. Receptors originate from a young man in good health.

This sequence joins TRBV5-1 and TRBJ2-3; 7 nucleotides agree with TRBD2. The CDR3 has 15 residues. Germline values: CDR1 SGHRS, CDR2 YFSETQ. Losses at the gene ends were 4 bases for V and 4 bases for J; bases not matched to a gene: 9. For the CDR3, the DNA is TGCGCCAGCAGCAGTAACGGGGGGACCGCAGATACGCAGTATTTT. This translates into CASSSNGGTADTQYF. Complete variable domain (other parts from reference TRBV5-1 and TRBJ2-3): KAGVTQTPRYLIKTRGQQVTLSCSPISGHRSVSWYQQTPGQGLQFLFEYFSETQRNKGNFPGRFSGRQFSNSRSEMNVSTLELGDSALYLCASSSNGGTADTQYFGPGTRLTVL.

This rearrangement joins TRBV6-2 or TRBV6-3 to TRBJ1-1, with D perhaps TRBD1 (5 bases). V dropped 4 bases and J dropped 4 bases, with 10 bases sitting between them. This CDR3 has 13 residues. Per the germline V gene, CDR1 is MNHEY and CDR2 is SVGEGT. CDR3 nucleotide sequence: TGTGCCAGCAGTTCGGGACTGCCCACTGAAGCTTTCTTT. Translating gives CASSSGLPTEAFF.

The chain employs TRBV2 and TRBJ1-2; a possible D gene is TRBD1 (5 bases). V lost 4 bases to trimming and J lost 0 bases, with 6 bases between them. This CDR3 is built from 13 residues. Germline loops: CDR1 SNHLY, CDR2 FYNNEI. The DNA of the CDR3 is TGTGCCAGCAGTGGGGGGGCTAACTATGGCTACACCTTC. This codes for CASSGGANYGYTF.

This clone was counted at least ten times. The CDR3 DNA is TGTGCCAGCAGCTCGGACAAATTGTCCCTCCACTTT. Translated, it gives CASSSDKLSLHF. The J gene is TRBJ1-6, the V gene TRBV7-9, with a tentative D call TRBD1 (5 bases). In germline, CDR1 is SEHNR, CDR2 FQNEAQ (reference sequence). V shed 4 bases and J shed 14 bases, with 12 bases lying between them. The CDR3 contains 12 residues.

The chain couples TRBV29-1 to TRBJ1-5; 7 nucleotides line up with TRBD1. Germline V gives CDR1 SQVTM, CDR2 ANQGSEA. The V and J ends lost 5 bases and 4 bases, in that order; junction bases with no gene match: 5. The CDR3 is made up of 13 amino acids. The CDR3 protein is CSVRTGLNQPQHF. In DNA, the CDR3 is TGCAGCGTTCGGACAGGACTAAATCAGCCCCAGCATTTT.

The rearrangement links TRBV9 to TRBJ2-2; TRBD1 agrees at 9 bases. Looked up from germline, CDR1 is SGDLS and CDR2 is YYNGEE. CDR3 length: 16 amino acids. With V trimmed by 0 bases and J by 4 bases, 4 bases remained unmatched. The CDR3 here is CASSVVSDRGTGELFF. The CDR3 bases are TGTGCCAGCAGCGTAGTCTCGGACAGGGGCACCGGGGAGCTGTTTTTT.

This clone occurred a few times. This chain joins TRBV29-1 and TRBJ1-4, with 9 positions matching TRBD1. Germline V gene data show CDR1 as SQVTM and CDR2 as ANQGSEA. V shed 4 bases and J 6 bases; nucleotides not matched to a gene: 0. This CDR3 is 12 amino acids long. The CDR3 loop is CSVGQGDEKLFF. The DNA for the CDR3 is TGCAGCGTTGGACAGGGGGATGAAAAACTGTTTTTT.

This clone occurred a few times. V and J are TRBV4-2 and TRBJ1-4; no clear D. Germline V gene data show CDR1 as LGHNA and CDR2 as YNFKEQ. The CDR3 totals 14 residues. Between the trimmed V and J ends, which lost 3 bases and 7 bases, there was a span of 12 bases. Written as DNA, the CDR3 is TGTGCCAGCAGCCAGGGTCGGTTGAGTGAAAAACTGTTTTTT. Residues: CASSQGRLSEKLFF.

The J gene is TRBJ2-5, the V gene TRBV5-1, with 7 bases aligning to TRBD1. This CDR3 contains 15 residues. CDR1 and CDR2 (germline): SGHRS, YFSETQ. Trimming removed 3 bases from V and 5 bases from J; junction bases left unmatched: 10. The DNA of the CDR3 is TGCGCCAGCAGCTCGGGACAGTGGGGTTTGGAGACCCAGTACTTC. This encodes CASSSGQWGLETQYF.

The chain links TRBV28 to TRBJ1-2; 7 bases fit TRBD1. The CDR3 is 14 residues long. The germline gives CDR1 MDHEN, CDR2 SYDVKM. V shed 7 bases and J 8 bases; nucleotides not matched to a gene: 13. Written as DNA, the CDR3 is TGTGCCAGCAAACCCGGACAGGATCCTACGGGCTACACCTTC. It translates to CASKPGQDPTGYTF.

This clone was recorded once. This rearrangement joins TRBV13 to TRBJ2-5; tentatively, D is TRBD2 (6 bases). This CDR3 comprises 13 residues. Trimming removed 8 bases from V and 5 bases from J, with 15 bases in between. Germline V CDR1 and CDR2: PRHDT, FYEKMQ (reference sequence). The CDR3 protein is CASGPGLAETQYF. The CDR3 coding sequence is TGTGCCAGCGGCCCGGGACTCGCCGAGACCCAGTACTTC. The variable domain in full, completed from reference TRBV13 and TRBJ2-5, reads AAGVIQSPRHLIKEKRETATLKCYPIPRHDTVYWYQQGPGQDPQFLISFYEKMQSDKGSIPDRFSAQQFSDYHSELNMSSLELGDSALYFCASGPGLAETQYFGPGTRLLVL.

Details on this clone: The same CDR3 can be traced to other DNA sequences in this sample. This chain joins TRBV18 and TRBJ1-1, with D uncertain. Germline CDR1 and CDR2: KGHSH and LQKENI. The CDR3 contains 13 residues. V lost 2 bases and J 1 base, leaving 5 bases between the germline ends. The CDR3 DNA is TGTGCCAGCTCACCAGGGGAGAACACTGAAGCTTTCTTT. Translation gives CASSPGENTEAFF.

This clone was detected only a few times. J is TRBJ2-1 and V is TRBV3-1 (or the pseudogene TRBV3-2); D tentatively reads TRBD1 or TRBD2 (5 bases each). This CDR3 comprises 11 residues. V was cut by 0 bases and J by 12 bases, with 6 bases left in between. Germline V gene lookup returns CDR1 LGHDT and CDR2 YNNKEL (reference sequence). The CDR3 sequence: CASSQEGTQFF. CDR3 DNA sequence: TGTGCCAGCAGCCAAGAAGGGACGCAGTTCTTC.